The rows below give T cell receptor beta chains drawn from one sample of a study of blood T cell repertoires in COVID-19. Generated by immunoSEQ multiplex PCR, the TCRdb table keeps only in-frame clones and is missing some. This sample has about 74,000 clones, with just under 85% found just once. Input material: peripheral blood. The origin of the receptors is a man between 65 and 79 years old with acute or convalescent COVID-19. CDR3s include the opening cysteine and the closing phenylalanine or tryptophan. The D gene is left open where the match is weak. Not every row has a clone size; where given, it reads once, few, many or a size class.

>NA|TRBJ1-2|TRBV6-6|NA
TGTGCCAGCAGTCGCGACGGGAACTATGGCTACACCTTC
CASSRDGNYGYTF
>NA|TRBJ1-3|TRBV10-3|NA
TGTGCCATCAGGAGCTCTGGAAACACCATATATTTT
CAIRSSGNTIYF
>TRBD2|TRBJ2-2|TRBV3-1/TRBV3-2|NA
TGTGCCAGCAGCCAAGCGGGCGGGAGGGGCACCGGGGAGCTGTTTTTT
CASSQAGGRGTGELFF
>TRBD2|TRBJ2-3|TRBV5-5|NA
TGTGCCAGCAGTCATAGACTAGCGGGAGTAACAGATACGCAGTATTTT
CASSHRLAGVTDTQYF
>NA|TRBJ1-6|TRBV7-9|NA
TGTGCCAGCAGCCCCGGACAGACTAATTCACCCCTCCACTTT
CASSPGQTNSPLHF
>TRBD1|TRBJ2-1|TRBV9|NA
TGTGCCAGCAGCCCCGCTGGGACAGGGCCTTACAATGAGCAGTTCTTC
CASSPAGTGPYNEQFF
>NA|TRBJ2-7|TRBV18|NA
TGTGCCAGCTCACCAGCTAGACGGGACTCCTACGAGCAGTACTTC
CASSPARRDSYEQYF
>TRBD2|TRBJ2-4|TRBV2|NA
TGTGCCAGCAGTGAAGCGGCGATAGCGGGGGACAATTATTTCCTAGCCAAAAACATTCAGTACTTC
CASSEAAIAGDNYFLAKNIQYF
>NA|TRBJ2-3|TRBV5-1|NA
TGCGCCAGCAGCTCGGGAGACAGACAGGGTACAGATACGCAGTATTTT
CASSSGDRQGTDTQYF
>NA|TRBJ2-1|TRBV20-1|NA
TGCAGTGCGAGGCACTTGAATGAGCAGTTCTTC
CSARHLNEQFF
>TRBD2|TRBJ2-2|TRBV7-8|NA
TGTGCCAGCAGCTTAACTAGCGGGAGGTCCACCGGGGAGCTGTTTTTT
CASSLTSGRSTGELFF
>TRBD1|TRBJ1-5|TRBV7-8|NA
TGTGCCAGCAGCTTATTACCGGGACAGGGCTATCAGCCCCAGCATTTT
CASSLLPGQGYQPQHF
>TRBD2|TRBJ2-2|TRBV9|NA
TGTGCCAGCAGACATCAGGGTAGCGGGGGGTCGAACACCGGGGAGCTGTTTTTT
CASRHQGSGGSNTGELFF
>TRBD1|TRBJ1-4|TRBV29-1|NA
TGCAGCGTTACGGACAGGGTGGATGAAAAACTGTTTTTT
CSVTDRVDEKLFF
>NA|TRBJ2-7|TRBV18|few
TGTGCCAGCTCACCATCAGGGCTAACCTCCTACGAGCAGTACTTC
CASSPSGLTSYEQYF
>NA|TRBJ1-2|TRBV5-1|NA
TGCGCCAGCAGCTTGGCCACGAGGGATGGGTATGGCTACACCTTC
CASSLATRDGYGYTF
>TRBD1|TRBJ1-4|TRBV9|once
TGTGCCAGCAGCGTAGCAGGGGGGAACGAAAAACTGTTTTTT
CASSVAGGNEKLFF
>NA|TRBJ1-4|TRBV19|NA
TGTGCCAGTAGTTCTCGGTCAACTAATGAAAAACTGTTTTTT
CASSSRSTNEKLFF
>TRBD1|TRBJ1-1|TRBV28|NA
TGTGCCAGCAGTCCACCAGGGGGGTTCGGTGACACTGAAGCTTTCTTT
CASSPPGGFGDTEAFF
>NA|TRBJ2-1|TRBV30|NA
TGTGCCTGGACGGGGATAGCGGCTACCTACAATGAGCAGTTCTTC
CAWTGIAATYNEQFF
>NA|TRBJ2-1|TRBV10-3|NA
TGTGCCATCAGTGCCCGCCTCGGCGGGGACAATGAGCAGTTCTTC
CAISARLGGDNEQFF
>NA|TRBJ1-4|TRBV2|NA
TGTGCCAGCAACAGGTTTGCAACTAATGAAAAACTGTTTTTT
CASNRFATNEKLFF
>TRBD2|TRBJ2-1|TRBV28|NA
TGTGCCAGCACCGAGGGACTAGCGGGAGGGCATGAGCAGTTCTTC
CASTEGLAGGHEQFF